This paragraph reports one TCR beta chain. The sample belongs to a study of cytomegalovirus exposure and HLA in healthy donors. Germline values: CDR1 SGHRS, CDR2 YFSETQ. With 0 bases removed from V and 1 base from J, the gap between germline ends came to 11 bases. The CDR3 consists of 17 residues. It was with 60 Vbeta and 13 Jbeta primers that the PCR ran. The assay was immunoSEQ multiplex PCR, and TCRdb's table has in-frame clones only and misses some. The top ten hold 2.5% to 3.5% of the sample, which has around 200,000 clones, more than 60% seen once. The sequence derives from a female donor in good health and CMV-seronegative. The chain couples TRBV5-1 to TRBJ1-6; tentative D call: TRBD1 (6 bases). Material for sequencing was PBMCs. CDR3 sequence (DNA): TGCGCCAGCAGCTTGGATCAAGGGGGATCCTATAATTCACCCCTCCACTTT. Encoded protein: CASSLDQGGSYNSPLHF. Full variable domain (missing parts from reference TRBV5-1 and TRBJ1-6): KAGVTQTPRYLIKTRGQQVTLSCSPISGHRSVSWYQQTPGQGLQFLFEYFSETQRNKGNFPGRFSGRQFSNSRSEMNVSTLELGDSALYLCASSLDQGGSYNSPLHFGNGTRLTVT.